The 8 T cell receptor beta chains reported below all come from one sample, sequenced in a study of beta chain features in type 1 diabetes. The entirety of the isolated RNA underwent reverse transcription, so expressed TCRB transcripts were sequenced. Measured with immunoSEQ multiplex PCR; TCRdb has only the in-frame clones, and not every one. This sample has under 250,000 clones, with 12% to 15% found just once. Specimen: naive CD4+ T cells from blood. The receptors come from a woman aged 40 to 50 in good health.

This clone was seen a few times. Within the sample, other DNA sequences also encode this same CDR3. The gene calls are TRBV6-5 and TRBJ2-5, with 9 bases aligning to TRBD2. V shed 1 base and J 5 bases; nucleotides not matched to a gene: 2. This CDR3 has 14 residues. Germline V gene data show CDR1 as MNHEY and CDR2 as SVGAGI. Here the CDR3 DNA reads TGTGCCAGCAGTTACTGGCGGGGGGGGGAGACCCAGTACTTC. This sequence encodes CASSYWRGGETQYF.

In the case of this clone: At one end, the junction sequence differs from germline, possibly due to a read error. The rearrangement joins TRBV7-7 to TRBJ2-5; 14 bases match TRBD2. The CDR3 sequence is 16 residues long. Per the germline V gene, CDR1 is SSHAT and CDR2 is FNYEAQ (reference sequence). The CDR3 protein is CASSLGLAGAQETQYF. CDR3 nucleotides: TGTGCTAGCAGCTTGGGACTAGCGGGGGCCCAAGAGACCCAGTACTTC.

This clone was found a few times. The same CDR3 is also encoded by other DNA sequences in this sample. J is TRBJ1-3 and V is TRBV6-5, with 7 bases that match TRBD1. CDR3 length equals 14 residues. Trimming cost V 5 bases and J 2 bases; bases outside gene matches: 3. Germline V gene sequence: CDR1 MNHEY, CDR2 SVGAGI. Here the CDR3 reads CASSPDRAGNTIYF. The CDR3 DNA reads TGTGCCAGCAGTCCCGACAGGGCTGGAAACACCATATATTTT.

This clone was recorded a few times. The gene calls are TRBV7-9 and TRBJ1-5, with 11 bases matching TRBD1. The V segment lost 1 base and the J segment 6 bases; nucleotides outside the gene matches: 5. The CDR3 extends over 16 amino acids. The germline gives CDR1 SEHNR, CDR2 FQNEAQ (reference sequence). CDR3 protein: CASSLVGTGGVQPQHF. The CDR3 DNA follows: TGTGCCAGCAGCTTAGTTGGGACAGGGGGTGTTCAGCCCCAGCATTTT. Full variable domain (missing parts from reference TRBV7-9 and TRBJ1-5): DTGVSQNPRHKITKRGQNVTFRCDPISEHNRLYWYRQTLGQGPEFLTYFQNEAQLEKSRLLSDRFSAERPKGSFSTLEIQRTEQGDSAMYLCASSLVGTGGVQPQHFGDGTRLSIL.

The chain links TRBV6-5 to TRBJ2-1; 7 bases agree with TRBD2. Germline values: CDR1 MNHEY, CDR2 SVGAGI. CDR3 length equals 15 residues. V gave up 5 bases and J gave up 10 bases; unmatched junction bases: 14. CDR3 in amino acids: CASSPRTRPGKEQFF. The CDR3 DNA is TGTGCCAGCAGTCCAAGGACTAGGCCGGGGAAGGAGCAGTTCTTC.

The V and J genes are TRBV11-2 and TRBJ1-1; 9 bases map to TRBD1. This CDR3 contains 16 residues. CDR1 is SGHAT, CDR2 FQNNGV, per germline. Trimming removed 4 bases from V and 5 bases from J; junction bases left unmatched: 11. CDR3: CASSSHLAGTGTEAFF. CDR3 sequence (DNA): TGTGCCAGCAGCTCCCATCTAGCAGGGACAGGGACTGAAGCTTTCTTT. Full variable domain (missing parts from reference TRBV11-2 and TRBJ1-1): EAGVAQSPRYKIIEKRQSVAFWCNPISGHATLYWYQQILGQGPKLLIQFQNNGVVDDSQLPKDRFSAERLKGVDSTLKIQPAKLEDSAVYLCASSSHLAGTGTEAFFGQGTRLTVV.

The J gene is TRBJ1-2, the V gene TRBV19; 10 positions match TRBD1. Germline V lookup: CDR1 LNHDA, CDR2 SQIVND (reference sequence). The CDR3 length is 13 residues. Trimming at V came to 10 bases and at J to 4 bases, leaving 6 bases not matched to a gene. Here the CDR3 reads CATSGTGVYGYTF. In DNA form, the CDR3 reads TGTGCCACCTCAGGGACAGGGGTCTATGGCTACACCTTC.

This clone appeared a single time. The chain uses TRBV2 and TRBJ2-1, with D perhaps matching TRBD1 (6 bases). The CDR3 covers 13 residues. Between the trimmed V and J ends, which lost 6 bases and 2 bases, there was a span of 8 bases. Germline V gives CDR1 SNHLY, CDR2 FYNNEI. The CDR3 loop is CASSGQTYNEQFF. The CDR3, as DNA: TGTGCCAGCAGCGGACAGACCTACAATGAGCAGTTCTTC.